The clone carrying this T cell receptor (beta chain) showed up just a few times. Its antigen is unidentified. The protocol was immunoSEQ multiplex PCR, while the TCRdb copy is restricted to in-frame clones and leaves out a portion. The repertoire holds 130,000 to 150,000 clones, with 80% to 85% as singletons. This entry is derived from a study of T cell responses to AZD1222 COVID-19 vaccine. Study observations and caveats: Clonal diversity may have been underestimated in mostly white British donors. Targets within unmutated variant regions were reportedly found for nearly half of spike-specific TCRs. All repertoire sampling was performed exclusively after the peak T cell response.

CDR3 length equals 13 residues. Trimming removed 10 bases from V and 8 bases from J, with 17 bases in between. Looked up from germline, CDR1 is MDHEN and CDR2 is SYDVKM. The source material was peripheral blood, sampled on day 0 of MenACWY control vaccination. The source is an adult in good health. This chain uses TRBV28 with TRBJ1-4; D is possibly TRBD1 (5 bases). For the CDR3, the DNA is TGTGCCATCTCCGGGCAGGGTGGGGAAAAACTGTTTTTT. Its translation is CAISGQGGEKLFF.